The entry that follows covers one T cell receptor beta chain sequence. Its cognate antigen is unknown. This sample is drawn from a study of T cells expressing NK-cell markers. Notes on the study in general: A range of 1.0-7.0% of CD8+ T cells consisted of dominant NKG2C+ clonotypes in 5 to 7 donors.

The CDR3 extends over 14 amino acids. Germline V lookup: CDR1 SGHNT, CDR2 YENEEA. From its re-call of the 5' RACE reads, TCRdb lists each CDR3 protein once, without DNA. In total, the table holds a few hundred thousand distinct CDR3 sequences. Input material: blood T cells: a sorted CD56 or NKG2C T cell subset, CD4+ or CD8+ T cells, or bulk PBMC T cells (not recorded which). The V call is TRBV11-3, the J call TRBJ2-3; checking the TCRdb D call of TRBD2 is not possible without DNA. The clonotype was recovered from a man aged 18 to 70 in good health. The CDR3 spells CASSLDETRDTQYF.